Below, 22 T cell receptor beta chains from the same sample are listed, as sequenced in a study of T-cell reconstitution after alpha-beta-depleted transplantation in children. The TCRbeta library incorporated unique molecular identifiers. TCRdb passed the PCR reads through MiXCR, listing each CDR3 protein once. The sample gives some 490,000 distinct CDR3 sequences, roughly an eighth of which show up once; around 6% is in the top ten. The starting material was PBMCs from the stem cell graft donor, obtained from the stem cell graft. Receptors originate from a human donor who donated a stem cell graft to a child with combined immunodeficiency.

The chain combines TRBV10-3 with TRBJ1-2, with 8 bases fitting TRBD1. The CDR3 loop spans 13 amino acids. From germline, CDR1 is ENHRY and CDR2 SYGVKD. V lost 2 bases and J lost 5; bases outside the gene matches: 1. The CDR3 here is CAISEDRGYGYTF. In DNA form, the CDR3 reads TGTGCCATCAGTGAGGACAGGGGATATGGCTACACCTTC.

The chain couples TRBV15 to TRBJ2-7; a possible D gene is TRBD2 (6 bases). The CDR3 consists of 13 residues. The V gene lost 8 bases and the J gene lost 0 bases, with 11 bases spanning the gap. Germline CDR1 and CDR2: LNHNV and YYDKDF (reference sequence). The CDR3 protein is CATSPGVSYEQYF. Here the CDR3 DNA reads TGTGCCACCTCCCCGGGAGTCTCCTACGAGCAGTACTTC. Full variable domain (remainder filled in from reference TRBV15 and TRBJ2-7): DAMVIQNPRYQVTQFGKPVTLSCSQTLNHNVMYWYQQKSSQAPKLLFHYYDKDFNNEADTPDNFQSRRPNTSFCFLDIRSPGLGDTAMYLCATSPGVSYEQYFGPGTRLTVT.

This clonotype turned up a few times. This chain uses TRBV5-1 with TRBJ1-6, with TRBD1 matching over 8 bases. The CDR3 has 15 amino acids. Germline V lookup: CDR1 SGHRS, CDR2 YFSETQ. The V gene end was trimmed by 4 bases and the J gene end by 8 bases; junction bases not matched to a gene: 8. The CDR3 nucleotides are TGCGCCAGCAGCCTGCGACAGGGGAGTGATTCACCCCTCCACTTT. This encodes CASSLRQGSDSPLHF.

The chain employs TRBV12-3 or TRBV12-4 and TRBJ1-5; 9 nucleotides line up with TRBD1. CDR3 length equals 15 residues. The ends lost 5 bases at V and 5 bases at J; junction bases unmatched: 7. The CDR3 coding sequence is TGTGCCAGCAGTCTCAAGACAGGGGGATATCAGCCCCAGCATTTT. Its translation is CASSLKTGGYQPQHF.

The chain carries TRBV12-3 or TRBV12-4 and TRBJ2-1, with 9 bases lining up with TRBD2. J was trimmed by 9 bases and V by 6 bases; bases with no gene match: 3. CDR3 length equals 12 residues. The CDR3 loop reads CASRDSGSEQFF. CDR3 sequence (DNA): TGTGCCAGCAGAGATAGCGGGAGTGAGCAGTTCTTC.

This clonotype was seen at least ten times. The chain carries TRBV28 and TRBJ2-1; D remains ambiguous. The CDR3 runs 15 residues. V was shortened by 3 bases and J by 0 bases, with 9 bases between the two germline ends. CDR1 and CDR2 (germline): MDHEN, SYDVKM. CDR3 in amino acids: CASSFRVTSYNEQFF. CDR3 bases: TGTGCCAGCAGTTTTCGCGTTACCTCCTACAATGAGCAGTTCTTC.

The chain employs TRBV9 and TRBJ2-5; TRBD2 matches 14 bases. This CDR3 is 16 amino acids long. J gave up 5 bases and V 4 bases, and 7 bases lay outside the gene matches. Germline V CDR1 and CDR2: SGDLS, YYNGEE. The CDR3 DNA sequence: TGTGCCAGCAGCCCCGGACTAGCGGGGGGATGGGAGACCCAGTACTTC. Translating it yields CASSPGLAGGWETQYF.

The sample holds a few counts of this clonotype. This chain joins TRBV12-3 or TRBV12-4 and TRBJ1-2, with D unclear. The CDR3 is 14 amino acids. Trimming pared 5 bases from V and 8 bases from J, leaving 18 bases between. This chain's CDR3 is CASSPWSDTMGYTF. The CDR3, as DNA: TGTGCCAGCAGTCCCTGGTCAGACACTATGGGCTACACCTTC.

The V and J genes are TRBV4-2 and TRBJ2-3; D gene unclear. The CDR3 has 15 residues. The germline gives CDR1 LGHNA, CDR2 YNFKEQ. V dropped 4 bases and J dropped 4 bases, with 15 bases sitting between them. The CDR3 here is CASSPRSRSADTQYF. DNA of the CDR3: TGTGCCAGCAGCCCTCGGTCCCGATCTGCAGATACGCAGTATTTT.

The CDR3 sequence is CASSYAEKNTGELFF. CDR3 in DNA: TGTGCCAGCAGTTACGCTGAGAAGAACACCGGGGAGCTGTTTTTT. V usage is TRBV6-5 and J usage is TRBJ2-2; D ambiguous. CDR3 length: 15 amino acids. V was shortened by 2 bases and J by 1 base, with 8 bases between the two germline ends. CDR1 and CDR2 (germline): MNHEY, SVGAGI.

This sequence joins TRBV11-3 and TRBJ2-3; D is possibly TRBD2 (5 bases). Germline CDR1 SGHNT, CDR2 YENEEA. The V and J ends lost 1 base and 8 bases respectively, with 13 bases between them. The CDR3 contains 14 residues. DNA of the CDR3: TGTGCCAGCAGCTTAGCCTCTACCCGGGGTACGCAGTATTTT. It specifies CASSLASTRGTQYF.

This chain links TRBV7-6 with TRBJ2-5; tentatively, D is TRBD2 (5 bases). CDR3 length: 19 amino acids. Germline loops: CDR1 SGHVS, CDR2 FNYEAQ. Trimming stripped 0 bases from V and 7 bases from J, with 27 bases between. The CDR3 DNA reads TGTGCCAGCAGCTTAGCTCTCACTCTAGCTGAGATGTTGGGCGGGACCCAGTACTTC. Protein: CASSLALTLAEMLGGTQYF.

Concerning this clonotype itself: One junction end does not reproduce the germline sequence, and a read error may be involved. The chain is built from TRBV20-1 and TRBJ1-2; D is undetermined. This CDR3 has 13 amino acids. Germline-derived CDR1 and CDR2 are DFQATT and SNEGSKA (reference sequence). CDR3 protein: CSAGEVPNYGYTF. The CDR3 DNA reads TGCAGTGCTGGAGAGGTCCCTAACTATGGCTACACCTTC.

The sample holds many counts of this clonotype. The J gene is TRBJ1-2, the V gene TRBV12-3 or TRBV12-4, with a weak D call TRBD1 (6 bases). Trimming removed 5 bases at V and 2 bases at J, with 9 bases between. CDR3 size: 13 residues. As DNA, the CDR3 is TGTGCCAGCAGTAGCGACAGGAACTATGGCTACACCTTC. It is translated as CASSSDRNYGYTF.

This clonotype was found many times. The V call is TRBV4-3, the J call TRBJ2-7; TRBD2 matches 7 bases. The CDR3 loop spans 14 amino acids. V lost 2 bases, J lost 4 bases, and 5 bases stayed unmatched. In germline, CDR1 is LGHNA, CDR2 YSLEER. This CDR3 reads CASSQQYSGYEQYF. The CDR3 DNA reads TGCGCCAGCAGCCAACAATATAGCGGGTACGAGCAGTACTTC.

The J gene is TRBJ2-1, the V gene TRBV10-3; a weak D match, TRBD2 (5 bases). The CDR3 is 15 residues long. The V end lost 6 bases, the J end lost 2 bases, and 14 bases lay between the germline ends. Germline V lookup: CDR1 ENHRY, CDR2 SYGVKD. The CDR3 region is CAIRAEGEAYNEQFF. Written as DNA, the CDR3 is TGTGCCATCAGGGCCGAGGGAGAGGCCTACAATGAGCAGTTCTTC.

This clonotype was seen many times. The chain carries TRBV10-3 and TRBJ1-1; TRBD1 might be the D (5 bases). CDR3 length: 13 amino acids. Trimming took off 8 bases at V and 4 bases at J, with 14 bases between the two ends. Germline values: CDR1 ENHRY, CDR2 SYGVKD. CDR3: CAIHRNRGTEAFF. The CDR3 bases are TGTGCCATCCATCGTAATAGGGGCACTGAAGCTTTCTTT.

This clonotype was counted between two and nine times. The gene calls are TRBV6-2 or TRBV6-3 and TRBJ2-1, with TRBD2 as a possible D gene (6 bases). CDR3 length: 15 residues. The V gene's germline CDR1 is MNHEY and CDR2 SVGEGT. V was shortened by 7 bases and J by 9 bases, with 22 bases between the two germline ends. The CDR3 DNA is TGTGCCAGCACTCAACGAGGGCTAGGGCGGGGTGAGCAGTTCTTC. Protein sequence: CASTQRGLGRGEQFF.

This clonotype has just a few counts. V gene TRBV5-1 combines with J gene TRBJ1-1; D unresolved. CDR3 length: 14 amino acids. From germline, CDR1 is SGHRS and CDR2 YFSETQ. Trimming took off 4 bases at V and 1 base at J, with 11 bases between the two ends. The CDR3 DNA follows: TGCGCCAGCAGCGAGAGAATGAAGAACACTGAAGCTTTCTTT. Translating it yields CASSERMKNTEAFF. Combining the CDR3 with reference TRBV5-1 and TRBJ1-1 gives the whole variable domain KAGVTQTPRYLIKTRGQQVTLSCSPISGHRSVSWYQQTPGQGLQFLFEYFSETQRNKGNFPGRFSGRQFSNSRSEMNVSTLELGDSALYLCASSERMKNTEAFFGQGTRLTVV.

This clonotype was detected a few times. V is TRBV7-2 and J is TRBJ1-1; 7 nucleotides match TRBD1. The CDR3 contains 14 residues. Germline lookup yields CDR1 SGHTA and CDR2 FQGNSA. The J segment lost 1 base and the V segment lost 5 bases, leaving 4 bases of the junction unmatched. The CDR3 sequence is CASSARTGNTEAFF. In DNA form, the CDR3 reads TGTGCCAGCAGCGCCCGGACAGGGAACACTGAAGCTTTCTTT.

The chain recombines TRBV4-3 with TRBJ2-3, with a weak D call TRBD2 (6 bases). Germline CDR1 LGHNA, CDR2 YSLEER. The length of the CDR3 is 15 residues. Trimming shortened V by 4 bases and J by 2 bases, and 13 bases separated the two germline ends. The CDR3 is CASSLTRQVTDTQYF. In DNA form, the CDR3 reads TGCGCCAGCAGCCTGACTAGGCAGGTCACAGATACGCAGTATTTT.

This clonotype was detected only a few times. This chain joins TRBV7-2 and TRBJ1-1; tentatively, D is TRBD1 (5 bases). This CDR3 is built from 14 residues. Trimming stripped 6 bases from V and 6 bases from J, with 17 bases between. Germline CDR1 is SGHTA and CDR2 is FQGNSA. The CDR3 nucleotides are TGTGCCAGCAGTTATTCAACCAGGACATCTGAAGCTTTCTTT. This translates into CASSYSTRTSEAFF.